This T cell receptor (beta chain) originates from a study of T cell repertoires in cytomegalovirus infection. Study-wide context: Newly reported HLA-C-restricted and thoroughly characterized HLA-B-restricted CMV epitopes were employed. Based on public TCR beta signatures, there were indications of CMV infection and of a matching HLA type. Study-level findings and limits: Individuals carrying CMV plus the relevant HLA were identified by cumulative frequency of public TCR beta families. The ex vivo response showed dominance by HLA-C-restricted CMV-specific TCR beta clonotypes.

Turning to this clonotype: What it binds is unknown.

Each CDR3 protein gets one entry after TCRdb re-called the reads with MiXCR. Among approximately 910,000 distinct CDR3 sequences listed, approximately 31% were seen once. Trimming removed 7 bases from V and 7 bases from J, with 17 bases in between. The CDR3 length is 14 residues. The gene calls are TRBV12-3 or TRBV12-4 and TRBJ2-1, with TRBD2 as a possible D gene (6 bases). This sequence originates from a human donor in good health (CMV status not recorded). Some clones in this sample may be carry-over from other donors' samples. Sequencing was performed on cultured CD8+ T cells from PBMCs, taken from culture after CMV antigen stimulation. The CDR3 DNA sequence: TGTGCCAGCAATGAGGGCGGGGCGAGTAATGAGCAGTTCTTC. As protein: CASNEGGASNEQFF.